This paragraph covers one T cell receptor (beta chain) sequence. The antigen is undetermined. One junction end disagrees with the germline gene, perhaps due to a read error. 13 Jbeta primers and 60 Vbeta primers were used for the PCR. The assay was immunoSEQ multiplex PCR, and TCRdb's table has in-frame clones only and misses some. The table shows 55,000 to 80,000 clones, with 75% occurring only once. CDR1 SGHRS and CDR2 YFSETQ come from the germline V gene. The CDR3 length is 14 residues. The data derive from a study of cytomegalovirus exposure and HLA in healthy donors. General study findings and limits: Most subjects' HLA-A and HLA-B alleles were reportedly predicted from TCR beta sequences. According to reports, the classifier identified cytomegalovirus status with high specificity and sensitivity.

The sequenced sample was PBMCs. V and J are TRBV5-1 and TRBJ2-7, with 9 bases matching TRBD1. This sequence was found in a woman aged 40-49 years in good health and CMV-seropositive. In DNA form, the CDR3 reads TGCGCCGGCAGCCCGACAGGGGGGTCGCTCGAGCAGTACTTC. This gives the protein CAGSPTGGSLEQYF.